Sequencing of this TCR beta chain was carried out in a study of cytomegalovirus exposure and HLA in healthy donors. Study context: Earlier, approximately 190 million T cells were analyzed, and about 100 million unique TCR beta sequences were found among them.

With regard to this clone: The antigen is unknown.

Primers: 60 Vbeta forward and 13 Jbeta reverse. The assay was immunoSEQ multiplex PCR, and TCRdb's table has in-frame clones only and misses some. The table records 120,000 to 150,000 clones, 70% to 85% of them present only once. Nominally healthy donors provided the samples, though records likely missed some immune exposures. Overall study findings and caveats: Later analysis associated a missense DCLRE1C variant with TCR beta V- and J-gene trimming. It was confirmed in vitro that a few of the CMV-associated chains were specific for CMV antigens.

The sequenced sample was PBMCs. The receptor was isolated from a woman between 40 and 55 years old in good health and CMV-seronegative.

CDR3 protein: CASSVRAGGRNSPLHF. For the CDR3, the DNA is TGTGCCAGCAGCGTGCGGGCGGGGGGGCGTAATTCACCCCTCCACTTT. V usage is TRBV9 and J usage is TRBJ1-6, with D possibly matching TRBD1 (6 bases). Germline V lookup: CDR1 SGDLS, CDR2 YYNGEE. The V end was cut by 2 bases, the J end by 6 bases, with 15 bases between. This CDR3 spans 16 amino acids. Together with reference TRBV9 and TRBJ1-6, the CDR3 gives the full variable domain: DSGVTQTPKHLITATGQRVTLRCSPRSGDLSVYWYQQSLDQGLQFLIQYYNGEERAKGNILERFSAQQFPDLHSELNLSSLELGDSALYFCASSVRAGGRNSPLHFGNGTRLTVT.